These T cell receptor beta chains were read from a single sample in a study of vaccination and CD4 T cells after COVID-19. These receptors have no identified antigens. MiXCR was run by TCRdb on the PCR reads, yielding one entry per CDR3 protein. The table records fewer than 15,000 distinct CDR3 sequences, less than 60% of them present only once. Sample: CD4+ T cells from blood, cultured in vitro. All receptors come from a human donor who had recovered from COVID-19. CDR3s include the opening cysteine and the closing phenylalanine or tryptophan. The D gene is left open where the match is weak. Some rows have no size entry. The others give once, few or many, or a class for an expanded clone.

V gene: TRBV30
D gene: NA
J gene: TRBJ1-4
clone size: NA
CDR3 DNA: TGTGCCTGGAGACCACCAACCCTATATGAAAAACTGTTTTTT
CDR3 protein: CAWRPPTLYEKLFF

V gene: TRBV7-2
D gene: NA
J gene: TRBJ1-3
clone size: few
CDR3 DNA: TGTGCCAGCAGCTTGGGACAAATCGACTCTGGAAACACCATATATTTT
CDR3 protein: CASSLGQIDSGNTIYF

V gene: TRBV6-2/TRBV6-3
D gene: NA
J gene: TRBJ2-5
clone size: few
CDR3 DNA: TGTGCCAGCAGTTACTCGGCCGCGAGGGCCCAGTACTTC
CDR3 protein: CASSYSAARAQYF

V gene: TRBV10-3
D gene: NA
J gene: TRBJ1-6
clone size: NA
CDR3 DNA: TGTGCCATCGGGGGTTCACCCCTCCACTTT
CDR3 protein: CAIGGSPLHF

V gene: TRBV20-1
D gene: TRBD1
J gene: TRBJ1-6
clone size: NA
CDR3 DNA: TGCAGTGCTCGACAGGGGAGGAATTCACCCCTCCACTTT
CDR3 protein: CSARQGRNSPLHF

V gene: TRBV6-5
D gene: NA
J gene: TRBJ1-1
clone size: few
CDR3 DNA: TGTGCCAGCAGTTACTCGAACACTGAAGCTTTCTTT
CDR3 protein: CASSYSNTEAFF

V gene: TRBV11-2
D gene: TRBD2
J gene: TRBJ2-5
clone size: NA
CDR3 DNA: TGTGCCAGCAGCCAAGGACTAGCGGGGGGGGGAGAGACCCAGTACTTC
CDR3 protein: CASSQGLAGGGETQYF

V gene: TRBV6-2/TRBV6-3
D gene: TRBD2
J gene: TRBJ2-1
clone size: NA
CDR3 DNA: TGTGCCAGCAGTTACTCCCTAGCGGGGATACCGTTCTTC
CDR3 protein: CASSYSLAGIPFF

V gene: TRBV20-1
D gene: NA
J gene: TRBJ1-2
clone size: medium-sized
CDR3 DNA: TGCAGTGCCAGCAGTGAAAGCTATGGCTACACCTTC
CDR3 protein: CSASSESYGYTF

V gene: TRBV12-3/TRBV12-4
D gene: NA
J gene: TRBJ1-1
clone size: NA
CDR3 DNA: TGTGCCAGCACCACAGGCTTAGGAGCTTTCTTT
CDR3 protein: CASTTGLGAFF

V gene: TRBV20-1
D gene: NA
J gene: TRBJ1-4
clone size: few
CDR3 DNA: TGCAGTGCTACCCCTCTGTCTGGTGAAAAACTGTTTTTT
CDR3 protein: CSATPLSGEKLFF

V gene: TRBV24-1
D gene: NA
J gene: TRBJ2-3
clone size: NA
CDR3 DNA: TGTGCCACCAGTGATTTAGGGACCGACACAGATACGCAGTATTTT
CDR3 protein: CATSDLGTDTDTQYF

V gene: TRBV21-1
D gene: NA
J gene: TRBJ2-1
clone size: NA
CDR3 DNA: TGTGCCAGCAGCACTAGCGGGAGCAATGAGCAGTTCTTC
CDR3 protein: CASSTSGSNEQFF

V gene: TRBV29-1
D gene: NA
J gene: TRBJ2-7
clone size: NA
CDR3 DNA: TGCAGCGTTTCCGACCCCTACGAGCAGTACTTC
CDR3 protein: CSVSDPYEQYF

V gene: TRBV25-1
D gene: TRBD1
J gene: TRBJ2-3
clone size: NA
CDR3 DNA: TGTGCCAGCAGTGAAACATTGGACAGGGGAACAGATACGCAGTATTTT
CDR3 protein: CASSETLDRGTDTQYF

V gene: TRBV6-1
D gene: NA
J gene: TRBJ2-6
clone size: NA
CDR3 DNA: TGTGCCAGCAGTGGCGGCAGTAGGGGGACTGGGGCCAACGTCCTGACTTTC
CDR3 protein: CASSGGSRGTGANVLTF

V gene: TRBV10-2
D gene: NA
J gene: TRBJ1-1
clone size: few
CDR3 DNA: TGCGCCTCCCAGTCGGGGGACACTGAAGCTTTCTTT
CDR3 protein: CASQSGDTEAFF

V gene: TRBV5-1
D gene: TRBD1
J gene: TRBJ1-1
clone size: NA
CDR3 DNA: TGCGCCAGCAGCCCCCCGGGACAGGGTCCCACTGAAGCTTTCTTT
CDR3 protein: CASSPPGQGPTEAFF

V gene: TRBV2
D gene: NA
J gene: TRBJ2-5
clone size: few
CDR3 DNA: TGTGCCAGCAGTGAAGTTTACGCCAAAGAGACCCAGTACTTC
CDR3 protein: CASSEVYAKETQYF

V gene: TRBV20-1
D gene: TRBD1
J gene: TRBJ2-5
clone size: NA
CDR3 DNA: TGCAGTGCTCCTGACACTGGACAGGGTGACGTGGGGACCCAGTACTTC
CDR3 protein: CSAPDTGQGDVGTQYF

V gene: TRBV20-1
D gene: NA
J gene: TRBJ2-7
clone size: NA
CDR3 DNA: TGCAGTGCTAGAGATCCCCTAGCGTTAAATGACTACGAGCAGTACTTC
CDR3 protein: CSARDPLALNDYEQYF

V gene: TRBV28
D gene: TRBD2
J gene: TRBJ2-1
clone size: NA
CDR3 DNA: TGTGCCAGCAGTTTACTAGCGGGAGTTGGTGAGCAGTTCTTC
CDR3 protein: CASSLLAGVGEQFF

V gene: TRBV6-5
D gene: TRBD1
J gene: TRBJ2-7
clone size: NA
CDR3 DNA: TGTGCCAGCAGTTCCCCTAGGACAGGGGTCCGGGCATGGACCTACGAGCAGTACTTC
CDR3 protein: CASSSPRTGVRAWTYEQYF

V gene: TRBV15
D gene: TRBD2
J gene: TRBJ2-3
clone size: NA
CDR3 DNA: TGTGCCACCAGCAGAGAGTTAAGGGGACTAGCTGCGAATACGCAGTATTTT
CDR3 protein: CATSRELRGLAANTQYF

V gene: TRBV6-1
D gene: NA
J gene: TRBJ2-7
clone size: NA
CDR3 DNA: TGTGCCAGCACCTCTGGGATCGGGCAGCAGTACTTC
CDR3 protein: CASTSGIGQQYF

V gene: TRBV20-1
D gene: TRBD1
J gene: TRBJ2-3
clone size: few
CDR3 DNA: TGCAGTACTGATCGGGACAGGGGTTCGGATACGCAGTATTTT
CDR3 protein: CSTDRDRGSDTQYF

V gene: TRBV6-2/TRBV6-3
D gene: TRBD2
J gene: TRBJ2-2
clone size: NA
CDR3 DNA: TGTGCCAGCCTAAACCCTTTAGCGGGAGTGAACACCGGGGAGCTGTTTTTT
CDR3 protein: CASLNPLAGVNTGELFF

V gene: TRBV3-1
D gene: NA
J gene: TRBJ2-2
clone size: NA
CDR3 DNA: TGTGCCAGCAGCAACAGGGTAGCCGGGGAGCTGTTTTTT
CDR3 protein: CASSNRVAGELFF

V gene: TRBV5-1
D gene: NA
J gene: TRBJ2-2
clone size: few
CDR3 DNA: TGCGCCAGCAGCCCCGGCGCTAGCGTTAACACCGGGGAGCTGTTTTTT
CDR3 protein: CASSPGASVNTGELFF

V gene: TRBV24-1
D gene: NA
J gene: TRBJ2-1
clone size: NA
CDR3 DNA: TGTGCCACCAGTGATCCCCTTAGGGGGCAGTTCTTC
CDR3 protein: CATSDPLRGQFF

V gene: TRBV6-4
D gene: TRBD2
J gene: TRBJ2-3
clone size: NA
CDR3 DNA: TGTGCCAGCAGTGACTCGCGGGAGACAGATACGCAGTATTTT
CDR3 protein: CASSDSRETDTQYF

V gene: TRBV2
D gene: NA
J gene: TRBJ2-3
clone size: NA
CDR3 DNA: TGTGCCAGCAGTGCAGGGCAAAACACAGATACGCAGTATTTT
CDR3 protein: CASSAGQNTDTQYF

V gene: TRBV6-1
D gene: NA
J gene: TRBJ2-7
clone size: NA
CDR3 DNA: TGTGCCAGCAGTGCCGGTCCGGGTCGGGTGCAGTACTTC
CDR3 protein: CASSAGPGRVQYF

V gene: TRBV6-7
D gene: NA
J gene: TRBJ2-1
clone size: NA
CDR3 DNA: TGTGCCAGCAGTTACTCGAGGTTGAACCGATCCTCCAGCTGCAATGAGCAGTTCTTC
CDR3 protein: CASSYSRLNRSSSCNEQFF

V gene: TRBV5-4
D gene: NA
J gene: TRBJ1-2
clone size: NA
CDR3 DNA: TGTGCCAGCAGCTTGGCCTCCGGGGCGGTCGGCTACACCTTC
CDR3 protein: CASSLASGAVGYTF

V gene: TRBV15
D gene: NA
J gene: TRBJ2-5
clone size: NA
CDR3 DNA: TGTGCCACCAGCCGAGCGGAGGTCTCGTACCAAGAGACCCAGTACTTC
CDR3 protein: CATSRAEVSYQETQYF

V gene: TRBV7-2
D gene: NA
J gene: TRBJ1-1
clone size: few
CDR3 DNA: TGTGCCAGCAGCTTAGAAATACAGCGAATAGAAGCTTTCTTT
CDR3 protein: CASSLEIQRIEAFF

V gene: TRBV2
D gene: NA
J gene: TRBJ2-2
clone size: NA
CDR3 DNA: TGTGCCAGCAGTCCGGCCGTGAACACCGGGGAGCTGTTTTTT
CDR3 protein: CASSPAVNTGELFF

V gene: TRBV24-1
D gene: TRBD2
J gene: TRBJ2-3
clone size: once
CDR3 DNA: TGTGCCACCAGTGATTTGGCTAGCGGGATCACAGATACGCAGTATTTT
CDR3 protein: CATSDLASGITDTQYF

V gene: TRBV12-3/TRBV12-4
D gene: TRBD1
J gene: TRBJ1-5
clone size: NA
CDR3 DNA: TGTGCCAGCAGTGAAACCCCTGGACAGGGCAATCAGCCCCAGCATTTT
CDR3 protein: CASSETPGQGNQPQHF